Below, 9 T cell receptor beta chains from the same sample are listed, as sequenced in a study of cytomegalovirus exposure and HLA in healthy donors. Primers for the PCR totalled 60 Vbeta and 13 Jbeta. The data were produced by immunoSEQ multiplex PCR, yet TCRdb's version contains in-frame clones alone and is incomplete. Among approximately 100,000 clones, about two thirds were seen once, and the ten largest hold 5% to 7%. The sample comprised PBMCs. The receptors were gathered from a woman aged 70-85 years in good health and CMV-seropositive.

The J gene is TRBJ2-1, the V gene TRBV27; TRBD1 aligns across 10 bases. V lost 6 bases and J lost 2; bases outside the gene matches: 4. CDR3 length equals 15 residues. Germline loops: CDR1 MNHEY, CDR2 SMNVEV (reference sequence). The chain's CDR3 is CASRPGTGAYNEQFF. DNA of the CDR3: TGTGCCAGCAGACCCGGGACAGGGGCCTACAATGAGCAGTTCTTC.

On this clone itself: One end of the junction is discordant with germline, which a read error may explain. CDR3 sequence: CASSQFLAYNSPLPF. CDR3 sequence (DNA): TGCGCCAGCAGCCAATTCCTAGCCTATAATTCACCCCTCCCCTTT. The V gene is TRBV4-1, the J gene TRBJ1-6; D unclear. The CDR3 runs 15 residues. Per germline, CDR1 MGHRA and CDR2 YSYEKL.

This clone was seen a few times. The chain combines TRBV6-1 with TRBJ2-7; perhaps TRBD2 as D (7 bases). Trimming removed 2 bases at V and 3 bases at J, with 17 bases between. The germline V gene encodes CDR1 MNHNS and CDR2 SASEGT. This CDR3 has 16 residues. The CDR3, as DNA: TGTGCCAGCAGTGAATGGGGGGGCGCGTTTTACTACGAGCAGTACTTC. Its protein is CASSEWGGAFYYEQYF.

V usage is TRBV4-2 and J usage is TRBJ1-6, with D perhaps TRBD1 (6 bases). The CDR3 has 18 residues. V lost 0 bases and J lost 0, with 12 bases in between. The germline CDR1 and CDR2 sequences are LGHNA and YNFKEQ. This CDR3 reads CASSQDGTGSSYNSPLHF. CDR3 nucleotides: TGTGCCAGCAGCCAAGATGGTACAGGGAGCTCCTATAATTCACCCCTCCACTTT.

The chain employs TRBV30 and TRBJ2-7; 8 positions agree with TRBD1. Germline V lookup: CDR1 GTSNPN, CDR2 SVGIG (reference sequence). There are 15 residues in the CDR3. The junction had 11 bases not matched to a gene; V was cut back by 2 bases and J by 5 bases. The CDR3 sequence: CAWSPPDRDIHEQYF. The CDR3 DNA follows: TGTGCCTGGAGTCCGCCGGACAGGGATATCCACGAGCAGTACTTC.

This clone was seen once. This chain links TRBV4-1 with TRBJ1-4, with TRBD1 matching 7 bases. Losses at the gene ends were 1 base for V and 6 bases for J; bases not matched to a gene: 2. Germline CDR1 MGHRA, CDR2 YSYEKL. This CDR3 comprises 14 residues. Written as DNA, the CDR3 is TGCGCCAGCAGCCAAGGGACAGGATATGAAAAACTGTTTTTT. Translated: CASSQGTGYEKLFF.

As concerns this clone: The sample has other DNA sequences that encode this CDR3 too. J is TRBJ1-2 and V is TRBV6-5; TRBD1 matches 9 bases. Germline V CDR1 and CDR2: MNHEY, SVGAGI. This CDR3 has 14 residues. Trimming cost V 7 bases and J 8 bases; bases outside gene matches: 11. The CDR3, as DNA: TGTGCCAGCACCCACGGCGGGACAGGGAGCGGCTACACCTTC. Amino acids: CASTHGGTGSGYTF.

Of note for this clone: The same CDR3 can be traced to other DNA sequences in this sample. The CDR3: CASTTLLKGVGEQYF. The CDR3 DNA reads as TGTGCCAGCACCACGCTACTGAAGGGAGTCGGCGAGCAGTACTTC. The V call is TRBV27, the J call TRBJ2-7; tentative D call: TRBD2 (5 bases). The CDR3 totals 15 residues. Germline V CDR1 and CDR2: MNHEY, SMNVEV (reference sequence). V lost 7 bases to trimming and J lost 6 bases, with 22 bases between them.

This chain links TRBV30 with TRBJ1-3, with D unclear. Trimming cost V 4 bases and J 2 bases, with 15 bases left between them. Germline V CDR1 and CDR2: GTSNPN, SVGIG (reference sequence). CDR3 length: 15 residues. The CDR3 DNA reads TGTGCCTGGAAAGCTCGCTCTGCGGCTGGAAACACCATATATTTT. It is translated as CAWKARSAAGNTIYF.